Included here is one TCR beta chain sequence, with context. The sample originates from a study of blood T cell repertoires in COVID-19. Study summary: The origin of the acute and convalescent COVID-19 samples was the United States, Italy and Spain. PBMCs, B-cell-depleted T cells, or T cells provided the cDNA or gDNA that made up the material.

Source study methods: Estimation of nucleated cell counts relied on the amplification of reference gene primers. The table came from immunoSEQ multiplex PCR; TCRdb's copy has only in-frame clones and leaves some out. Clone size and V and J calls were adopted from that table, with D and trimming inferred from the DNA. The table records approximately 140,000 clones, about 91% of them present only once. Trimming removed 4 bases at V and 5 bases at J, with 12 bases between. Germline V gene lookup returns CDR1 LNHDA and CDR2 SQIVND (reference sequence). CDR3 length: 14 amino acids. The sequence was collected from a human donor in a cohort sampled during active COVID-19. The V gene is TRBV19, the J gene TRBJ1-5; D remains unclear. What was sequenced was peripheral blood. This CDR3 reads CASSRVGRDQPQHF. The CDR3 region has the DNA TGTGCCAGTAGTAGGGTGGGGAGGGATCAGCCCCAGCATTTT.